The clone carrying this TCR beta chain showed up many times. This entry belongs to a study of T cells in Graves' hyperthyroidism and ophthalmopathy. RNA transcripts provided the source from which TCR beta CDR3 regions were amplified. The HTBI set primed first-round TCR CDR3 RT-PCR. MiXCR, run by TCRdb on the multiplex PCR reads, gives a single entry per CDR3 protein. This table has 550,000 to 800,000 distinct CDR3 sequences, about a sixth appearing once. The CDR3 extends over 14 amino acids. J lost 7 bases, V lost 1 base, and 5 bases had no gene match. The germline V gene has CDR1 SGHRS and CDR2 YFSETQ.

The sequence came from a man younger than 30 with Graves' hyperthyroidism. V gene TRBV5-1 combines with J gene TRBJ1-2; the match to TRBD1 covers 9 bases. The sample was blood. CDR3 protein: CASSLSGTGSGYTF. Here the CDR3 DNA reads TGCGCCAGCAGCTTGTCCGGGACAGGGTCTGGCTACACCTTC.